The 6 T cell receptor beta chains below all came from one sample that was sequenced in a study of cytomegalovirus exposure and HLA in healthy donors (dated by TCRdb to between 2016 and 2019). The library was produced with the immunoSEQ multiplex PCR assay. For the multiplex PCR, a mixture combining 60 forward primers for TCR Vbeta segments and 13 reverse primers for TCR Jbeta segments was used. TCRdb provides this immuneACCESS table in a form limited to in-frame rearrangements. Some clones are lacking; in checked studies, under half of them reflect an unresolved V gene, and why the rest are absent is not known. In all, the sample holds 150,000 or so clones, and roughly 81% of those were seen once. Jointly, the top ten make up roughly 4.4% of the sample. Sequencing was carried out using PBMCs. These TCRs come from a woman between 18 and 30 years old in good health and CMV-seropositive.

The chain couples TRBV28 to TRBJ2-2, with TRBD1 identical over 8 bases. The V gene's germline CDR1 is MDHEN and CDR2 SYDVKM. Trimming at V came to 6 bases and at J to 7 bases, leaving 10 bases not matched to a gene. The length of the CDR3 is 15 residues. The CDR3 DNA is TGTGCCAGCAGCTCCGGGACAGGATTAGGCGGGGAGCTGTTTTTT. This gives the protein CASSSGTGLGGELFF.

J is TRBJ2-1 and V is TRBV9; the match to TRBD2 covers 9 bases. V shed 4 bases and J 4 bases; nucleotides not matched to a gene: 3. There are 14 residues in the CDR3. Germline values: CDR1 SGDLS, CDR2 YYNGEE. In DNA, the CDR3 is TGTGCCAGCAGCACCAGCGGGGGGTACAATGAGCAGTTCTTC. Translating it yields CASSTSGGYNEQFF.

The chain combines TRBV29-1 with TRBJ2-1; 11 positions agree with TRBD1. Trimming at V came to 1 base and at J to 6 bases, leaving 5 bases not matched to a gene. The germline gives CDR1 SQVTM, CDR2 ANQGSEA. There are 15 residues in the CDR3. Here the CDR3 DNA reads TGCAGCGTTGAAGGTCCGGGACAGGGGGGCAATGAGCAGTTCTTC. Amino acids: CSVEGPGQGGNEQFF.

J is TRBJ1-2 and V is TRBV4-1; D gene ambiguous. V was trimmed by 0 bases and J by 8 bases, leaving 19 bases between them. This CDR3 has 16 residues. Germline V gives CDR1 MGHRA, CDR2 YSYEKL. DNA for the CDR3: TGCGCCAGCAGCCAAGACCCCCCCAGGCCCCGTCGGGGCTACACCTTC. It translates to CASSQDPPRPRRGYTF.

This chain joins TRBV29-1 and TRBJ2-6; D possibly corresponds to TRBD1 (6 bases). The CDR3 consists of 14 residues. V dropped 0 bases and J dropped 6 bases, with 9 bases sitting between them. Germline V gene sequence: CDR1 SQVTM, CDR2 ANQGSEA. CDR3 amino acids: CSVEEPGQANVLTF. For the CDR3, the DNA is TGCAGCGTTGAAGAGCCGGGACAGGCCAACGTCCTGACTTTC.

This clone was detected only once. The J gene is TRBJ2-3, the V gene TRBV9; tentative D call: TRBD2 (6 bases). Looked up from germline, CDR1 is SGDLS and CDR2 is YYNGEE. This CDR3 spans 15 amino acids. V dropped 6 bases and J dropped 4 bases, with 18 bases sitting between them. DNA for the CDR3: TGTGCCAGCAATACGGAGGGTTTAATACCAGATACGCAGTATTTT. Protein: CASNTEGLIPDTQYF. Filled out from reference TRBV9 and TRBJ2-3, the complete variable domain reads DSGVTQTPKHLITATGQRVTLRCSPRSGDLSVYWYQQSLDQGLQFLIQYYNGEERAKGNILERFSAQQFPDLHSELNLSSLELGDSALYFCASNTEGLIPDTQYFGPGTRLTVL.